Listed below are T cell receptor beta chains from one sample, sequenced in a study of blood T cell repertoires in COVID-19. The protocol was immunoSEQ multiplex PCR, while the TCRdb copy is restricted to in-frame clones and leaves out a portion. The sample lists 250,000 to 300,000 clones, roughly 89% occurring once. The sequencing sample was made of PBMCs or T cells enriched from blood (not recorded which). Receptor source: a woman in her sixties or seventies who had recovered from COVID-19. The CDR3 runs from the conserved cysteine through the conserved F or W. Fields, in order: clone size, D gene, J gene, V gene, CDR3 protein, CDR3 DNA. The D gene is left open where the match is weak. The listing skips clone size in some rows; elsewhere it reads once, few, many or a size class.

abundance: .
d_gene: .
j_gene: TRBJ1-5
v_gene: TRBV3-1/TRBV3-2
CDR3aa: CASSPFMSGNGNQPQHF
CDR3nt: TGTGCCAGCAGCCCCTTCATGTCGGGGAATGGCAATCAGCCCCAGCATTTT

abundance: .
d_gene: .
j_gene: TRBJ1-1
v_gene: TRBV5-1
CDR3aa: CASSLWQGLNTEAFF
CDR3nt: TGCGCCAGCAGCTTGTGGCAGGGTTTGAACACTGAAGCTTTCTTT

abundance: .
d_gene: .
j_gene: TRBJ2-4
v_gene: TRBV18
CDR3aa: CASSPKHPSWGLIPNTDIQYF
CDR3nt: TGTGCCAGCTCACCAAAGCACCCTTCTTGGGGGCTGATTCCAAATACGGACATTCAGTACTTC

abundance: .
d_gene: TRBD1
j_gene: TRBJ1-1
v_gene: TRBV19
CDR3aa: CASSNRDSHEAFF
CDR3nt: TGTGCCAGTAGTAACCGGGACAGCCATGAAGCTTTCTTT

abundance: .
d_gene: TRBD1
j_gene: TRBJ2-7
v_gene: TRBV28
CDR3aa: CASSLTGIYEQYF
CDR3nt: TGTGCCAGCAGTTTGACAGGGATTTACGAGCAGTACTTC

abundance: .
d_gene: .
j_gene: TRBJ1-2
v_gene: TRBV7-9
CDR3aa: CASSLEGGAERVSTF
CDR3nt: TGTGCCAGCAGCTTAGAGGGCGGGGCAGAACGAGTATCCACCTTC

abundance: .
d_gene: .
j_gene: TRBJ1-2
v_gene: TRBV29-1
CDR3aa: CSEGLLIF
CDR3nt: TGCAGCGAGGGACTCCTAATCTTC

abundance: .
d_gene: TRBD1
j_gene: TRBJ1-4
v_gene: TRBV30
CDR3aa: CAWTQNRGRYTNEKLFF
CDR3nt: TGTGCCTGGACCCAGAACAGGGGGCGATATACTAATGAAAAACTGTTTTTT

abundance: .
d_gene: TRBD1
j_gene: TRBJ2-7
v_gene: TRBV29-1
CDR3aa: CSVERVGQGFSYEQYF
CDR3nt: TGCAGCGTTGAACGGGTCGGACAGGGATTTTCCTACGAGCAGTACTTC

abundance: .
d_gene: .
j_gene: TRBJ1-4
v_gene: TRBV5-8
CDR3aa: CASSLEYRDEKLFF
CDR3nt: TGTGCCAGCAGCTTGGAGTACAGGGATGAAAAACTGTTTTTT

abundance: .
d_gene: .
j_gene: TRBJ1-1
v_gene: TRBV7-8
CDR3aa: CASRFDRNTEAFF
CDR3nt: TGTGCCAGCAGGTTCGACAGGAACACTGAAGCTTTCTTT

abundance: .
d_gene: .
j_gene: TRBJ2-2
v_gene: TRBV6-5
CDR3aa: CASSIMTGELFF
CDR3nt: TGTGCCAGCAGTATCATGACCGGGGAGCTGTTTTTT

abundance: .
d_gene: TRBD1
j_gene: TRBJ2-1
v_gene: TRBV5-4
CDR3aa: CASSLGGGYSYNEQFF
CDR3nt: TGTGCCAGCAGCTTGGGAGGGGGCTACTCCTACAATGAGCAGTTCTTC

abundance: .
d_gene: TRBD1
j_gene: TRBJ1-4
v_gene: TRBV6-5
CDR3aa: CASSPRGLNEKLFF
CDR3nt: TGTGCCAGCAGCCCCAGGGGGTTAAATGAAAAACTGTTTTTT

abundance: .
d_gene: .
j_gene: TRBJ1-4
v_gene: TRBV6-1
CDR3aa: CASSEAGRGEKLFF
CDR3nt: TGTGCCAGCAGTGAAGCGGGTCGGGGTGAAAAACTGTTTTTT

abundance: once
d_gene: .
j_gene: TRBJ2-2
v_gene: TRBV7-9
CDR3aa: CASSYPGHKNTGELFF
CDR3nt: TGTGCCAGCAGCTACCCGGGACACAAGAACACCGGGGAGCTGTTTTTT

abundance: .
d_gene: TRBD2
j_gene: TRBJ2-4
v_gene: TRBV30
CDR3aa: CAWSVTSGNIQYF
CDR3nt: TGTGCCTGGAGTGTAACTAGCGGGAATATTCAGTACTTC

abundance: .
d_gene: .
j_gene: TRBJ2-7
v_gene: TRBV3-1/TRBV3-2
CDR3aa: CASSQPGLAYEQYF
CDR3nt: TGTGCCAGCAGCCAACCGGGTCTCGCCTACGAGCAGTACTTC

abundance: .
d_gene: .
j_gene: TRBJ1-1
v_gene: TRBV5-6
CDR3aa: CASSARTPWTEAFF
CDR3nt: TGTGCCAGCAGCGCCAGGACACCCTGGACCGAAGCTTTCTTT

abundance: .
d_gene: TRBD2
j_gene: TRBJ2-5
v_gene: TRBV18
CDR3aa: CASSQGLARETQYF
CDR3nt: TGTGCCAGCTCTCAGGGACTAGCAAGGGAGACCCAGTACTTC

abundance: once
d_gene: TRBD1
j_gene: TRBJ1-2
v_gene: TRBV30
CDR3aa: CAWSVQGSYTF
CDR3nt: TGTGCCTGGAGTGTACAGGGGAGCTACACCTTC

abundance: .
d_gene: .
j_gene: TRBJ1-4
v_gene: TRBV30
CDR3aa: CAWSLGGNEKLFF
CDR3nt: TGTGCCTGGAGTTTGGGGGGGAATGAAAAACTGTTTTTT

abundance: .
d_gene: .
j_gene: TRBJ2-5
v_gene: TRBV19
CDR3aa: CASSPGGGRETQYF
CDR3nt: TGTGCCAGTAGCCCCGGTGGTGGTAGAGAGACCCAGTACTTC

abundance: .
d_gene: .
j_gene: TRBJ1-5
v_gene: TRBV7-2
CDR3aa: CASSLEGTTAQHF
CDR3nt: TGTGCCAGCAGCTTAGAGGGGACAACGGCCCAGCATTTT

abundance: .
d_gene: TRBD1
j_gene: TRBJ2-1
v_gene: TRBV18
CDR3aa: CASSGGTGPYNEQFF
CDR3nt: TGTGCCAGCTCGGGGGGGACAGGGCCCTACAATGAGCAGTTCTTC

abundance: .
d_gene: .
j_gene: TRBJ2-3
v_gene: TRBV3-1/TRBV3-2
CDR3aa: CASSQELARSTDTQYF
CDR3nt: TGTGCCAGCAGCCAAGAGTTGGCCAGAAGCACAGATACGCAGTATTTT

abundance: few
d_gene: TRBD1
j_gene: TRBJ1-1
v_gene: TRBV5-1
CDR3aa: CASSWDTGDTEAFF
CDR3nt: TGCGCCAGCAGCTGGGACACAGGGGACACTGAAGCTTTCTTT

abundance: .
d_gene: TRBD2
j_gene: TRBJ2-7
v_gene: TRBV27
CDR3aa: CASTRLADSYEQYF
CDR3nt: TGTGCCAGCACCAGACTAGCGGACTCCTACGAGCAGTACTTC

abundance: .
d_gene: .
j_gene: TRBJ1-1
v_gene: TRBV9
CDR3aa: CASSVGNGWNTEAFF
CDR3nt: TGTGCCAGCAGCGTAGGTAATGGCTGGAACACTGAAGCTTTCTTT

abundance: .
d_gene: TRBD2
j_gene: TRBJ2-1
v_gene: TRBV5-1
CDR3aa: CASSVTSDSYNEQFF
CDR3nt: TGCGCCAGCAGCGTGACTAGCGACTCCTACAATGAGCAGTTCTTC

abundance: .
d_gene: TRBD2
j_gene: TRBJ2-7
v_gene: TRBV7-2
CDR3aa: CASSPGLAGSYEQYF
CDR3nt: TGTGCCAGCAGCCCGGGACTAGCGGGATCCTACGAGCAGTACTTC

abundance: few
d_gene: .
j_gene: TRBJ1-4
v_gene: TRBV2
CDR3aa: CASSEYGGRYEKLFF
CDR3nt: TGTGCCAGCAGTGAATATGGGGGGAGGTATGAAAAACTGTTTTTT

abundance: .
d_gene: TRBD1
j_gene: TRBJ1-6
v_gene: TRBV4-1
CDR3aa: CASSHPDRVNSPLHF
CDR3nt: TGCGCCAGCAGCCACCCGGACAGGGTAAATTCACCCCTCCACTTT

abundance: .
d_gene: .
j_gene: TRBJ1-6
v_gene: TRBV10-3
CDR3aa: CAISEWSGRDQSPLHF
CDR3nt: TGTGCCATCAGTGAGTGGAGCGGGAGGGACCAATCACCCCTCCACTTT

abundance: .
d_gene: .
j_gene: TRBJ1-2
v_gene: TRBV10-3
CDR3aa: CAISGRGGYTF
CDR3nt: TGTGCCATCAGTGGTAGGGGCGGCTACACCTTC

abundance: .
d_gene: .
j_gene: TRBJ2-5
v_gene: TRBV11-3
CDR3aa: CASSPQRIVTQYF
CDR3nt: TGTGCCAGCAGCCCCCAGAGGATCGTGACCCAGTACTTC

abundance: .
d_gene: .
j_gene: TRBJ1-1
v_gene: TRBV10-3
CDR3aa: CAISESRTTKTEAFF
CDR3nt: TGTGCCATCAGTGAGTCCCGGACAACCAAAACTGAAGCTTTCTTT

abundance: .
d_gene: .
j_gene: TRBJ2-5
v_gene: TRBV3-1/TRBV3-2
CDR3aa: CASSQGLAQRTQYF
CDR3nt: TGTGCCAGCAGCCAAGGCCTAGCCCAGCGGACCCAGTACTTC

abundance: .
d_gene: TRBD1
j_gene: TRBJ2-7
v_gene: TRBV19
CDR3aa: CASSTRTGTYF
CDR3nt: TGTGCCAGTAGTACTCGGACAGGGACGTACTTC

abundance: .
d_gene: TRBD1
j_gene: TRBJ1-5
v_gene: TRBV28
CDR3aa: CASTPTGGSNQPQHF
CDR3nt: TGTGCCAGCACCCCGACAGGGGGAAGCAATCAGCCCCAGCATTTT